This T cell receptor beta chain comes out of a study of T-cell reconstitution after alpha-beta-depleted transplantation in children. Unique molecular identifiers were used to barcode this TCRbeta library. TCRdb analysed the PCR reads with MiXCR anew, one entry per CDR3 protein. The table has 90,000 to 130,000 distinct CDR3 sequences, approximately 6.4% seen once. This CDR3 is built from 12 residues. In germline, CDR1 is SEHNR, CDR2 FQNEAQ (reference sequence). Trimming left V 1 base short and J 4 bases short, with 5 bases between. Study observations and caveats: Reportedly, alpha-beta T cells present about two months post-transplant originated from several hundred expanded clones of graft origin. T-cell numbers and diversity one year post-transplant derived largely from freshly generated T cells.

This clonotype was observed many times. What it binds is not known. The receptor comes from a male patient aged 2 to 10 who had a stem cell transplant for acute lymphoblastic leukemia, so the T cells may come from the graft donor. Sequencing used PBMCs, mostly from graft donor cells, obtained 360 days after TCRalphabeta/CD19-depleted stem cell transplant. The chain has TRBV7-9 and TRBJ2-7; D is undetermined. The CDR3 nucleotides are TGTGCCAGCAGCTTAGTCCGGTACGAGCAGTACTTC. Its translation is CASSLVRYEQYF.